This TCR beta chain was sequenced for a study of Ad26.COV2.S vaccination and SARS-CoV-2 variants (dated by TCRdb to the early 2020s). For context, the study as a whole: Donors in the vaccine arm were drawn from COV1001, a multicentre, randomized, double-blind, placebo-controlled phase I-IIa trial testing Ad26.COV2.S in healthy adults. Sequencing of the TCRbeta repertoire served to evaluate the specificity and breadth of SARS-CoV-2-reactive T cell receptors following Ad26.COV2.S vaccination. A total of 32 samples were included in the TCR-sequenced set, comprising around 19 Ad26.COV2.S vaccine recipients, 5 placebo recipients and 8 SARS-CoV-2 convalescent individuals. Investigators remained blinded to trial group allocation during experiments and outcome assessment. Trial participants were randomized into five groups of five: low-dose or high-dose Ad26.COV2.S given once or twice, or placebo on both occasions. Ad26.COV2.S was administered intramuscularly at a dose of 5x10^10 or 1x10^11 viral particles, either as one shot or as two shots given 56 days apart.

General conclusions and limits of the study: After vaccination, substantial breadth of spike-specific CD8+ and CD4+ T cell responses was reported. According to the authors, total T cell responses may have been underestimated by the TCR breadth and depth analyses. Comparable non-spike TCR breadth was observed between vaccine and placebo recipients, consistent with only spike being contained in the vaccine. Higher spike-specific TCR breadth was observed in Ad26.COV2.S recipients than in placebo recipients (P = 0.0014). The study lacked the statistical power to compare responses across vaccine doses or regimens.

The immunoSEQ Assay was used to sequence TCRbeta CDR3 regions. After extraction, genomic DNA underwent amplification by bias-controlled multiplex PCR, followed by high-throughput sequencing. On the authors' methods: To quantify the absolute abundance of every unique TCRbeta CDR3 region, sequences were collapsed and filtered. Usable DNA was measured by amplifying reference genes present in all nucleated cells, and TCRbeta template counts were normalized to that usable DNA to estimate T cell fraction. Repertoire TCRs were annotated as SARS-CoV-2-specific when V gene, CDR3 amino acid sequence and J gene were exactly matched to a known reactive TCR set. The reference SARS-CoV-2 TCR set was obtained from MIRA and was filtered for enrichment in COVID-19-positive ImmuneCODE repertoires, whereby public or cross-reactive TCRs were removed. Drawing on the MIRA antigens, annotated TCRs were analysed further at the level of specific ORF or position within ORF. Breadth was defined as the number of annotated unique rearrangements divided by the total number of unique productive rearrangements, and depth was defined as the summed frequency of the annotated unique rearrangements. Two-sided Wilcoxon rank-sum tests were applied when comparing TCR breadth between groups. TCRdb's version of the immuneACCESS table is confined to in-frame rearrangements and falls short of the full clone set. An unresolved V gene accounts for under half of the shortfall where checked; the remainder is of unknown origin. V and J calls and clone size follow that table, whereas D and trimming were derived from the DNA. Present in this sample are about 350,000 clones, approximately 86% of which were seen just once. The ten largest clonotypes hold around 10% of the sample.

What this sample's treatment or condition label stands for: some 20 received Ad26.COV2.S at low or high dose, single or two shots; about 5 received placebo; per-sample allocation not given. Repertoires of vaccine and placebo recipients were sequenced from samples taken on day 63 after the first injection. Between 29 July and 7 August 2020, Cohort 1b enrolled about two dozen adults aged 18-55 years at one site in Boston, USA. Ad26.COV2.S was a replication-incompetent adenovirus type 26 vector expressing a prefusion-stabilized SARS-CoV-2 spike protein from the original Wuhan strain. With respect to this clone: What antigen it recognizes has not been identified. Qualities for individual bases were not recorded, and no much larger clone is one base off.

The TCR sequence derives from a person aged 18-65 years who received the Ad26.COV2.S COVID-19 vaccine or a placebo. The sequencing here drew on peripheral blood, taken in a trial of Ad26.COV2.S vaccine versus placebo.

The CDR3 sequence is CASSPRRLPPGLEQFF. The sequenced DNA is TGTGCCAGCAGTCCCAGACGTCTCCCTCCGGGACTCGAGCAGTTCTTC. The V and J genes are TRBV6-2 or TRBV6-3 and TRBJ2-1, and possibly TRBD2, on 6 matching bases. The junction shows trimming of 5 bases on V and 10 bases on J, plus 24 bases between the germline ends. Taken from cysteine to phenylalanine, the CDR3 has 16 residues. The DNA shown is the 48-base CDR3, in frame from base 1. The germline V gene gives CDR1 as MNHEY and CDR2 as SVGEGT.